What follows are 12 T cell receptor beta chains derived from one specimen sequenced in a study of blood T cell repertoires in COVID-19 (dated by TCRdb to about 2020). The library came from the immunoSEQ multiplex PCR assay. TCRdb re-hosts the immuneACCESS table, in-frame sequences only. Its copies lack some clones; in the studies checked, an unresolved V gene accounts for under half of them, and the cause for the rest is not known. Counted in this sample were some 170,000 clones; approximately 83% of them appeared once. Of the sample, about 10% is held by the ten largest clones. Material for sequencing was peripheral blood. All receptors derive from a woman aged 80 or over with active or convalescent COVID-19.

In this sample, this clone turned up a few times. The V call is TRBV4-1, the J call TRBJ1-5; D may be TRBD1 (5 bases). This CDR3 has 15 amino acids. Germline CDR1 MGHRA, CDR2 YSYEKL. Deletions cut 2 bases from V and 7 bases from J, with 15 bases between. The CDR3 here is CASSQLGGFGQPQHF. The CDR3 nucleotides read TGCGCCAGCAGCCAACTCGGGGGGTTCGGGCAGCCCCAGCATTTT.

The chain links TRBV4-3 to TRBJ2-7; 8 nucleotides align to TRBD1. The J segment lost 7 bases and the V segment lost 0 bases, leaving 2 bases of the junction unmatched. There are 13 residues in the CDR3. Germline CDR1 is LGHNA and CDR2 is YSLEER. CDR3 sequence: CASSQDWTGEQYF. Written as DNA, the CDR3 is TGCGCCAGCAGCCAAGACTGGACAGGGGAGCAGTACTTC.

The V and J genes are TRBV12-3 or TRBV12-4 and TRBJ1-1; 7 bases match TRBD1. The CDR3 consists of 13 residues. The V gene end was trimmed by 6 bases and the J gene end by 2 bases; junction bases not matched to a gene: 3. CDR3 coding DNA: TGTGCCAGCAGGGGGGACAGAAACACTGAAGCTTTCTTT. Protein sequence: CASRGDRNTEAFF.

As to this clone: At one boundary the junction diverges from the germline segment, which might be a read error. The chain carries TRBV4-2 and TRBJ1-5, with a possible D match to TRBD1 (5 bases). This CDR3 comprises 17 residues. Germline values: CDR1 LGHNA, CDR2 YNFKEQ. The CDR3 DNA reads TGTGCCAGCAGCCAAGATCCACAGGCCTTTAGCAATCAGCCCCGGCATTTT. Amino acid sequence: CASSQDPQAFSNQPRHF.

The V and J genes are TRBV4-3 and TRBJ2-1; 7 nucleotides line up with TRBD1. Per germline, CDR1 LGHNA and CDR2 YSLEER. Trimming at V came to 0 bases and at J to 6 bases, leaving 2 bases not matched to a gene. This CDR3 contains 14 residues. The CDR3 coding sequence is TGCGCCAGCAGCCAAGAACACAGGGGCAATGAGCAGTTCTTC. Translating gives CASSQEHRGNEQFF.

The V and J genes are TRBV7-2 and TRBJ2-5; 8 nucleotides match TRBD2. The CDR3 has 18 residues. The V gene end was trimmed by 5 bases and the J gene end by 5 bases; junction bases not matched to a gene: 19. Germline V gene sequence: CDR1 SGHTA, CDR2 FQGNSA. The CDR3 nucleotides are TGTGCCAGCAGCCCTCGTGGAGCGGGGGCCCGTAGGGGTGAGACCCAGTACTTC. This encodes CASSPRGAGARRGETQYF.

This clone was seen more than once but under ten times. This sequence joins TRBV5-1 and TRBJ2-3, with D maybe TRBD2 (6 bases). This CDR3 has 12 amino acids. V was trimmed by 4 bases and J by 4 bases, leaving 7 bases between them. In germline, CDR1 is SGHRS, CDR2 YFSETQ. The CDR3 is CASSRGADTQYF. In DNA form, the CDR3 reads TGCGCCAGCAGCCGCGGGGCAGATACGCAGTATTTT.

This sequence joins TRBV11-2 and TRBJ1-4; D unresolved. The CDR3 contains 13 residues. Looked up from germline, CDR1 is SGHAT and CDR2 is FQNNGV. The germline V and J ends were trimmed by 2 bases and 5 bases, with 6 bases remaining between them. The CDR3 sequence: CASSLSVNEKLFF. The CDR3 coding sequence is TGTGCCAGCAGCTTATCGGTAAATGAAAAACTGTTTTTT.

The chain recombines TRBV18 with TRBJ1-1, with D perhaps matching TRBD1 (5 bases). The CDR3 totals 13 residues. The germline gives CDR1 KGHSH, CDR2 LQKENI. V was pared by 6 bases and J by 6 bases, with 14 bases between. The DNA of the CDR3 is TGTGCCAGCTCCCTTCGGGGGGGGGCTGAAGCTTTCTTT. It yields the protein CASSLRGGAEAFF.

The CDR3 here is CASSYSPDGYTF. The CDR3, as DNA: TGTGCCAGCAGTTACAGTCCTGATGGCTACACCTTC. The chain combines TRBV12-3 or TRBV12-4 with TRBJ1-2; D unclear. Deletions cut 4 bases from V and 6 bases from J, with 9 bases between. The CDR3 loop spans 12 amino acids.

This chain joins TRBV3-1 (or the pseudogene TRBV3-2) and TRBJ1-1, with D possibly TRBD1 on 6 matching bases. Looked up from germline, CDR1 is LGHDT and CDR2 is YNNKEL (reference sequence). The CDR3 spans 14 residues. The V end was cut by 6 bases, the J end by 0 bases, with 11 bases between. CDR3 amino acids: CASSRQAMNTEAFF. Written as DNA, the CDR3 is TGTGCCAGCAGTCGACAGGCCATGAACACTGAAGCTTTCTTT.

V usage is TRBV29-1 and J usage is TRBJ1-1, with 8 bases lining up with TRBD1. The CDR3 length is 15 residues. V trimming: 3 bases; J trimming: 3 bases; junction bases outside the gene matches: 9. Germline lookup yields CDR1 SQVTM and CDR2 ANQGSEA. The DNA of the CDR3 is TGCAGCGTTGACGCATCAGGGGGCGGGCACACTGAAGCTTTCTTT. Its protein is CSVDASGGGHTEAFF. Complete variable domain (other parts from reference TRBV29-1 and TRBJ1-1): SAVISQKPSRDICQRGTSLTIQCQVDSQVTMMFWYRQQPGQSLTLIATANQGSEATYESGFVIDKFPISRPNLTFSTLTVSNMSPEDSSIYLCSVDASGGGHTEAFFGQGTRLTVV.